The 20 T cell receptor beta chains in this list originate from one sample, sequenced in a study of T-cell memory formation after mild COVID-19. TCRdb redid the calling of the 5' RACE reads with MiXCR, one entry per CDR3 protein. The table has approximately 290,000 distinct CDR3 sequences, around 8% seen once. Specimen: PBMCs or a T cell subset sorted from them (not recorded which). These receptors all come from a young man who had mild COVID-19 (a few samples of this study predate the infection). Cell type and time point are not known.

This clonotype was seen a handful of times. The chain has TRBV5-4 and TRBJ1-1; TRBD1 might be the D (5 bases). The CDR3 runs 16 residues. Germline loops: CDR1 SGHNT, CDR2 YYREEE (reference sequence). Deletions cut 2 bases from V and 1 base from J, with 15 bases between. This CDR3 is CASSLEPGLRNTEAFF. The CDR3 DNA reads TGTGCCAGCAGCTTAGAGCCGGGACTCAGGAACACTGAAGCTTTCTTT.

This clonotype occurred a few times. The rearrangement joins TRBV11-2 to TRBJ2-5; no clear D. The CDR3 loop spans 12 amino acids. The germline V gene has CDR1 SGHAT and CDR2 FQNNGV. V shed 3 bases and J shed 6 bases, with 8 bases lying between them. The CDR3 region is CASSFGEQTQYF. The CDR3 DNA follows: TGTGCCAGCAGCTTTGGGGAACAGACCCAGTACTTC.

The chain links TRBV27 to TRBJ2-2, with D unresolved. This CDR3 comprises 13 residues. The V end was cut by 0 bases, the J end by 6 bases, with 5 bases between. Germline loops: CDR1 MNHEY, CDR2 SMNVEV (reference sequence). The CDR3 region is CASSLSGPGELFF. CDR3 bases: TGTGCCAGCAGTTTATCAGGCCCCGGGGAGCTGTTTTTT.

This clonotype was picked up many times. The genes are TRBV7-9 and TRBJ2-2; no clear D gene. There are 12 residues in the CDR3. V was trimmed by 5 bases and J by 4 bases, leaving 5 bases between them. Germline lookup yields CDR1 SEHNR and CDR2 FQNEAQ (reference sequence). In DNA, the CDR3 is TGTGCCAGCAGCCCACGCACCGGGGAGCTGTTTTTT. Translating gives CASSPRTGELFF.

This rearrangement joins TRBV28 to TRBJ2-7, with TRBD1 matching 9 bases. Germline V gene sequence: CDR1 MDHEN, CDR2 SYDVKM. The CDR3 runs 14 residues. The V gene end was trimmed by 4 bases and the J gene end by 2 bases; junction bases not matched to a gene: 3. DNA for the CDR3: TGTGCCAGCAGTTCGGGACAGGGACCCTACGAGCAGTACGTC. As protein: CASSSGQGPYEQYV.

Only a few counts were recorded for this clonotype. The chain has TRBV2 and TRBJ2-1; 12 bases fit TRBD1. Losses at the gene ends were 6 bases for V and 8 bases for J; bases not matched to a gene: 11. The CDR3 length is 16 residues. Germline loops: CDR1 SNHLY, CDR2 FYNNEI. DNA of the CDR3: TGTGCCAGCAGATTCGAACCGGGACAGGGGGCCCATGAGCAGTTCTTC. Translating it yields CASRFEPGQGAHEQFF.

V is TRBV24-1 and J is TRBJ2-3, with D possibly matching TRBD2 (5 bases). Germline V gives CDR1 KGHDR, CDR2 SFDVKD. The CDR3 sequence is 15 residues long. The ends were cut back, 3 bases at V and 4 bases at J, with 13 bases in the middle. CDR3 sequence reads: CATSDPGKGSDTQYF. CDR3 nucleotide sequence: TGTGCCACCAGTGATCCCGGGAAGGGTTCAGATACGCAGTATTTT.

The V gene is TRBV18, the J gene TRBJ2-7, with TRBD1 identical over 9 bases. Germline lookup yields CDR1 KGHSH and CDR2 LQKENI. The V and J ends lost 5 bases and 7 bases, in that order; junction bases with no gene match: 3. CDR3 length: 12 amino acids. CDR3 in DNA: TGTGCCAGCTCATCGGACAGGGGAGAGCAGTACGTC. Translating it yields CASSSDRGEQYV.

This clonotype was recorded at least ten times. J is TRBJ2-3 and V is TRBV11-2; the D is unclear. The CDR3 totals 15 residues. Germline V CDR1 and CDR2: SGHAT, FQNNGV. V gave up 2 bases and J gave up 3 bases, with 12 bases separating them. The CDR3 DNA reads as TGTGCCAGCAGCTTATTGCTAGAGAGTACAGATACGCAGTATTTT. The encoded protein is CASSLLLESTDTQYF.

This chain joins TRBV11-2 and TRBJ1-5; D is ambiguous. The CDR3 has 13 amino acids. V gave up 0 bases and J gave up 6 bases, with 6 bases separating them. Germline lookup yields CDR1 SGHAT and CDR2 FQNNGV. The CDR3, as DNA: TGTGCCAGCAGCTTAGATTATGGTCAGCCCCAGCATTTT. Translated: CASSLDYGQPQHF.

The V call is TRBV7-9, the J call TRBJ2-1; 9 bases are shared with TRBD1. From germline, CDR1 is SEHNR and CDR2 FQNEAQ (reference sequence). V lost 5 bases, J lost 4 bases, and 6 bases stayed unmatched. The CDR3 length is 15 residues. DNA for the CDR3: TGTGCCAGCAGCCCCCGGGACAGGGCTTACAATGAGCAGTTCTTC. Its translation: CASSPRDRAYNEQFF.

In this sample, this clonotype turned up many times. In DNA, the CDR3 is TGTGCCAGTGCCCCTTGGGCCGGGGAGCTGTTTTTT. Translating it yields CASAPWAGELFF. The J gene is TRBJ2-2, the V gene TRBV19; D is unclear. The CDR3 loop spans 12 amino acids. Deletions cut 8 bases from V and 6 bases from J, with 10 bases between. The germline CDR1 and CDR2 sequences are LNHDA and SQIVND (reference sequence). The full variable domain, completed using reference TRBV19 and TRBJ2-2, is DGGITQSPKYLFRKEGQNVTLSCEQNLNHDAMYWYRQDPGQGLRLIYYSQIVNDFQKGDIAEGYSVSREKKESFPLTVTSAQKNPTAFYLCASAPWAGELFFGEGSRLTVL.

This clonotype was seen a handful of times. The chain is built from TRBV27 and TRBJ2-1, with D tentatively TRBD2 (6 bases). The V and J ends lost 2 bases and 10 bases respectively, with 12 bases between them. The germline V gene encodes CDR1 MNHEY and CDR2 SMNVEV (reference sequence). The CDR3 covers 13 residues. The CDR3, as DNA: TGTGCCAGCAGTTTACTAACTAGCTTCGAGCAGTTCTTC. This gives the protein CASSLLTSFEQFF.

The chain combines TRBV7-9 with TRBJ1-5; D unclear. V lost 6 bases to trimming and J lost 7 bases, with 10 bases between them. The CDR3 is 12 amino acids. Germline V gene data show CDR1 as SEHNR and CDR2 as FQNEAQ (reference sequence). In nucleotides, the CDR3 is TGTGCCAGCAGTCCTCAAGGGCAGCCCCAGCATTTT. Its protein product is CASSPQGQPQHF.

This clonotype has only a few counts. The chain couples TRBV5-1 to TRBJ1-5; possibly TRBD1 for D (5 bases). This CDR3 is built from 14 residues. Germline V lookup: CDR1 SGHRS, CDR2 YFSETQ. The V and J ends lost 0 bases and 8 bases respectively, with 12 bases between them. CDR3 bases: TGCGCCAGCAGCTTGGACCGCGGGACGGAGCCCCAGCATTTT. Protein product: CASSLDRGTEPQHF.

This clonotype has just a few counts. The chain employs TRBV20-1 and TRBJ2-5; a possible D gene is TRBD2 (5 bases). This CDR3 contains 13 residues. V was clipped by 3 bases and J by 6 bases, with 14 bases between them. The V gene's germline CDR1 is DFQATT and CDR2 SNEGSKA (reference sequence). Here the CDR3 reads CSARWTGEKTQYF. The CDR3 DNA is TGCAGTGCTAGGTGGACTGGCGAAAAGACCCAGTACTTC.

J is TRBJ2-1 and V is TRBV7-2, with TRBD2 as a possible D gene (5 bases). This CDR3 region has 13 residues. The germline gives CDR1 SGHTA, CDR2 FQGNSA. The V and J ends lost 5 bases and 5 bases respectively, with 10 bases between them. The CDR3 DNA reads as TGTGCCAGCAGCATCGGACTGGACAATGAGCAGTTCTTC. It encodes CASSIGLDNEQFF.

Only a few counts were recorded for this clonotype. The gene calls are TRBV7-8 and TRBJ2-1; 12 bases agree with TRBD1. With V trimmed by 5 bases and J by 4 bases, 3 bases remained unmatched. Germline V lookup: CDR1 SGHVS, CDR2 FQNEAQ. The CDR3 is 15 amino acids. CDR3 sequence: CASSRDRGQYNEQFF. The CDR3 DNA sequence: TGTGCCAGCAGCAGGGACAGGGGGCAGTACAATGAGCAGTTCTTC.

This clonotype was observed a handful of times. The V and J genes are TRBV4-1 and TRBJ1-5, with D hard to call. V shed 0 bases and J shed 1 base, with 16 bases lying between them. The CDR3 has 18 amino acids. Germline values: CDR1 MGHRA, CDR2 YSYEKL. This CDR3 reads CASSQEFGHGSSNQPQHF. The CDR3 coding sequence is TGCGCCAGCAGCCAAGAATTTGGTCATGGGTCGAGCAATCAGCCCCAGCATTTT.

This clonotype came up a few times. V and J are TRBV3-1 and TRBJ2-3; D call uncertain. Germline CDR1 reads LGHDT; CDR2 reads YNNKEL (reference sequence). V shed 4 bases and J shed 7 bases, with 12 bases lying between them. The CDR3 runs to 13 residues. The CDR3 protein is CASSLSTEHTQYF. CDR3 nucleotides: TGTGCCAGCAGCCTTAGTACAGAACATACGCAGTATTTT.